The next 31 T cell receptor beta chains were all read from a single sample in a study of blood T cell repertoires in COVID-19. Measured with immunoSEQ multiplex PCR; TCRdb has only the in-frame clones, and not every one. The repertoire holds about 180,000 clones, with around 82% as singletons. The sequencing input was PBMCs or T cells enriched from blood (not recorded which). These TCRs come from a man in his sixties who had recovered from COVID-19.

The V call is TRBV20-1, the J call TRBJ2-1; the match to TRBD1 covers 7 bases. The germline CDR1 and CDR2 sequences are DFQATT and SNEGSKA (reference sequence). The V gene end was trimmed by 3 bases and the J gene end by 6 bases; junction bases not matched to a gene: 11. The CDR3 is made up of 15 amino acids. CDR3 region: CSASSLTGDSNEQFF. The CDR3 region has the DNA TGCAGTGCTAGTTCCCTCACAGGGGATAGCAATGAGCAGTTCTTC.

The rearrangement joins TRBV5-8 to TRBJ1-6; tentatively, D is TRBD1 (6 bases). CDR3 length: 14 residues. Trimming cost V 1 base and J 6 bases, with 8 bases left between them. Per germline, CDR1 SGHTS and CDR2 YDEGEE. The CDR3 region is CASSLLQGNSPLHF. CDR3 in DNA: TGTGCCAGCAGCTTGCTACAGGGTAATTCACCCCTCCACTTT.

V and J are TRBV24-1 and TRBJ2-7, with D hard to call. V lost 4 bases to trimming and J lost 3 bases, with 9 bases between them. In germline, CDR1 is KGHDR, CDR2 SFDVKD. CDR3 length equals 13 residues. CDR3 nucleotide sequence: TGTGCCACCAGTGAGCAGGAAAACTACGAGCAGTACTTC. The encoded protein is CATSEQENYEQYF.

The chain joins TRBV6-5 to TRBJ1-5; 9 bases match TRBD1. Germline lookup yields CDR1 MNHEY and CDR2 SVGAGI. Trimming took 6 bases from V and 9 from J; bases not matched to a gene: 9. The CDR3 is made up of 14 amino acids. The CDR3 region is CASSEDRGESPQHF. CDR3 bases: TGTGCCAGCAGCGAGGACAGGGGAGAATCGCCCCAGCATTTT.

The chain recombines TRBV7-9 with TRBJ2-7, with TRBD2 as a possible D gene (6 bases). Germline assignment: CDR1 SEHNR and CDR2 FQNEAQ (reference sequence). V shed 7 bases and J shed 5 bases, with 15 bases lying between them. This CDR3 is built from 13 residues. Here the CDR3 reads CASIRTGVNEQYF. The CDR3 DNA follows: TGTGCCAGCATTAGGACGGGGGTGAACGAGCAGTACTTC.

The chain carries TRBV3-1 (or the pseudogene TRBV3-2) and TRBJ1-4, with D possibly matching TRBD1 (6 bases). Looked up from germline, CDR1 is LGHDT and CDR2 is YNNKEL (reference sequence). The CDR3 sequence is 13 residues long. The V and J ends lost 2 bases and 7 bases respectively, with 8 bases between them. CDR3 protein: CASSQMTGEKLFF. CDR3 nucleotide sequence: TGTGCCAGCAGCCAAATGACAGGTGAAAAACTGTTTTTT.

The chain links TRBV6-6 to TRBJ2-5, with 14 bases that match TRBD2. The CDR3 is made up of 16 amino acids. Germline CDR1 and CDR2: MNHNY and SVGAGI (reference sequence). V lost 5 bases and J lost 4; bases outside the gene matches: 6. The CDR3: CASSRLAGGPVETQYF. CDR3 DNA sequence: TGTGCCAGCAGTCGACTAGCGGGGGGGCCTGTAGAGACCCAGTACTTC.

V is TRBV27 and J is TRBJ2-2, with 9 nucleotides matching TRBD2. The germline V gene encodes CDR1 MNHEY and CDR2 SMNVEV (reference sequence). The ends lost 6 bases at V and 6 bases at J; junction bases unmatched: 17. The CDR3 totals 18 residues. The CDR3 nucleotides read TGTGCCAGCAGGCCGGCCCGATGGGCGGGAGGGCAGGCCGGGGAGCTGTTTTTT. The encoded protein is CASRPARWAGGQAGELFF.

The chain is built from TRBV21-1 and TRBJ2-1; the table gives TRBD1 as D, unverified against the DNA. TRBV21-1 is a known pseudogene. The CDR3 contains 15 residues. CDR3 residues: CASSGGQDLYNEQFF. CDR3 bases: TGTGCCAGCAGCGGGGGACAGGACCTCTACAATGAGCAGTTCTTC.

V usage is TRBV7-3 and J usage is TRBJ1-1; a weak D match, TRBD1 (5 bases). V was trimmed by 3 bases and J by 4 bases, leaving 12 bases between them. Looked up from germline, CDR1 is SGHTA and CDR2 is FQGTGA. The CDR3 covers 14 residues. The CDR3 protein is CASSLEGAGTEAFF. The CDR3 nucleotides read TGTGCCAGCAGCTTGGAAGGGGCTGGCACTGAAGCTTTCTTT.

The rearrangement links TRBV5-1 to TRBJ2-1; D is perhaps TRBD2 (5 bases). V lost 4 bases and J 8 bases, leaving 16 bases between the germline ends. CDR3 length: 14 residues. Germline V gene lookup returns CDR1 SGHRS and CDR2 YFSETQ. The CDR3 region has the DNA TGCGCCAGCAGCACGGGAACCCACGGGGATGAGCAGTTCTTC. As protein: CASSTGTHGDEQFF.

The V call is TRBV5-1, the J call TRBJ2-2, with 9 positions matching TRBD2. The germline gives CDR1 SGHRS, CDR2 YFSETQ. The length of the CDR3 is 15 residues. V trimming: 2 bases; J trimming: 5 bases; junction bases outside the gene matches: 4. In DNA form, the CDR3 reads TGCGCCAGCAGCTTTAGCGGGGGTGGAACCGGGGAGCTGTTTTTT. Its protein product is CASSFSGGGTGELFF.

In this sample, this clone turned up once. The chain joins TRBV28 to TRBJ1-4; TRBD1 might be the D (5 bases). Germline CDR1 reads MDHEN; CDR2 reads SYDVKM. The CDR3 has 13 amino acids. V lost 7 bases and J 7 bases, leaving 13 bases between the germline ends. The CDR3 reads CASTRDSSEKLFF. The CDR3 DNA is TGTGCCAGCACCCGGGACTCCTCTGAAAAACTGTTTTTT.

CDR3 protein: CASSGLDSFSSGYTF. CDR3 nucleotide sequence: TGTGCCAGCAGTGGCCTGGACAGTTTTAGCAGTGGCTACACCTTC. The J gene is TRBJ1-2, the V gene TRBV27, with a tentative D call TRBD1 (6 bases). In germline, CDR1 is MNHEY, CDR2 SMNVEV (reference sequence). Deletions cut 5 bases from V and 7 bases from J, with 20 bases between. The CDR3 runs to 15 residues.

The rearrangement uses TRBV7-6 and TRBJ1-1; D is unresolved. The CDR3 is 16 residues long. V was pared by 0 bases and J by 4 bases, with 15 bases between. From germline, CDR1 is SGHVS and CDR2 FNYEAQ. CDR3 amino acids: CASSLASSGVSTEAFF. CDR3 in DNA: TGTGCCAGCAGCTTAGCCTCGTCCGGGGTGTCCACTGAAGCTTTCTTT.

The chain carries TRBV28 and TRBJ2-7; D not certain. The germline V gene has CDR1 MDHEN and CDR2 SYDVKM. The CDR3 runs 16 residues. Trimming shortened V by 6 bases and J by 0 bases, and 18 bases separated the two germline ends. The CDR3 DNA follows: TGTGCCAGCAGCTCTTCTAGTCGAAGGAGCTCCTACGAGCAGTACTTC. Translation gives CASSSSSRRSSYEQYF.

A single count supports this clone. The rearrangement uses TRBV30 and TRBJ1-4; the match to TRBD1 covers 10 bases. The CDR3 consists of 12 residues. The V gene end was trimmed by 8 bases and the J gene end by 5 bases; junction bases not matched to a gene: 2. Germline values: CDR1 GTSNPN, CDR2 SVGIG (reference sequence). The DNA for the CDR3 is TGTGCCGGGGGACAGGGGAATGAAAAACTGTTTTTT. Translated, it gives CAGGQGNEKLFF.

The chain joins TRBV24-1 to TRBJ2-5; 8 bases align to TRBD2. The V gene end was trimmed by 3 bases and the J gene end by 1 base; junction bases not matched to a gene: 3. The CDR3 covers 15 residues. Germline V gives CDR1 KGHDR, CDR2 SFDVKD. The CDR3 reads CATSDPRGGQETQYF. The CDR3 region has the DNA TGTGCCACCAGTGATCCCCGGGGGGGCCAAGAGACCCAGTACTTC.

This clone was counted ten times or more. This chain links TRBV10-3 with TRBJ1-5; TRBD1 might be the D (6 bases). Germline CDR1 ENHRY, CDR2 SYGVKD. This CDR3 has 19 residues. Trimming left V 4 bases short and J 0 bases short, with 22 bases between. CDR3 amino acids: CAISGSPPTGLDSNQPQHF. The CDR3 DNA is TGTGCCATCAGTGGTTCCCCCCCGACAGGCCTCGATAGCAATCAGCCCCAGCATTTT.

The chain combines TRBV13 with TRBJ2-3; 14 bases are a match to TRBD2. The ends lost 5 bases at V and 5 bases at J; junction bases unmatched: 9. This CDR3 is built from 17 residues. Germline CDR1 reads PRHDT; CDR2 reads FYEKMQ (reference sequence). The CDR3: CASSAGTSGSIQDTQYF. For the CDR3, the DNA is TGTGCCAGCAGCGCCGGGACTAGCGGGAGTATCCAAGATACGCAGTATTTT. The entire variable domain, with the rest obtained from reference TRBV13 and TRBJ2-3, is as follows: AAGVIQSPRHLIKEKRETATLKCYPIPRHDTVYWYQQGPGQDPQFLISFYEKMQSDKGSIPDRFSAQQFSDYHSELNMSSLELGDSALYFCASSAGTSGSIQDTQYFGPGTRLTVL.

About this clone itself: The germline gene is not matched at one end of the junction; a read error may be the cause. DNA of the CDR3: TGTGCTAGTAGTATCGTTCCGGGTTACTCCTACGAGCAGTACTTC. Translation: CASSIVPGYSYEQYF. The chain joins TRBV19 to TRBJ2-7; unclear D gene. The CDR3 totals 15 residues. Germline CDR1 is LNHDA and CDR2 is SQIVND (reference sequence).

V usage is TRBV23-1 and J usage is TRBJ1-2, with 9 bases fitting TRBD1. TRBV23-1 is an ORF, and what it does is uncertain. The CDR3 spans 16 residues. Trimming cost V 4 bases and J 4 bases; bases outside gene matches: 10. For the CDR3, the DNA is TGCGCCAGCAGTCGCCCATGGACAGGGGAGGCCTATGGCTACACCTTC. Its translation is CASSRPWTGEAYGYTF.

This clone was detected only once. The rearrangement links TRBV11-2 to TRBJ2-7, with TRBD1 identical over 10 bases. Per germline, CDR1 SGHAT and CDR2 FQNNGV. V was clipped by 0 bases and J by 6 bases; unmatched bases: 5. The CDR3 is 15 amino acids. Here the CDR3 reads CASSLDKGQGTEQYF. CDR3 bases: TGTGCCAGCAGCTTAGATAAGGGACAGGGGACCGAGCAGTACTTC.

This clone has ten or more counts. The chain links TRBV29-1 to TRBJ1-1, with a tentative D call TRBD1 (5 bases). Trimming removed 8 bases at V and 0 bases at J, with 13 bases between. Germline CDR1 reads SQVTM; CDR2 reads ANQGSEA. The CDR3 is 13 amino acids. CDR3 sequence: CSLGRQLNTEAFF. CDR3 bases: TGCAGCCTTGGCAGACAGCTGAACACTGAAGCTTTCTTT.

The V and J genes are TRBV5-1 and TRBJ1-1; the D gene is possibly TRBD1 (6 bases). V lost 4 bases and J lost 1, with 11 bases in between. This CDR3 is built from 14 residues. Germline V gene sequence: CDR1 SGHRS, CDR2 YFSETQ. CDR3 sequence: CASSVTQGNTEAFF. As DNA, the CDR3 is TGCGCCAGCAGCGTTACACAGGGGAACACTGAAGCTTTCTTT.

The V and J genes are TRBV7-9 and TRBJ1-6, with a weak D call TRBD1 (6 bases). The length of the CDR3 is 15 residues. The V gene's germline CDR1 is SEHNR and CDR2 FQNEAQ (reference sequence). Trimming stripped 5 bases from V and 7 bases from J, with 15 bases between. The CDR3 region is CASSPSRGKNSPLHF. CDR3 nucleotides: TGTGCCAGCAGCCCGAGTAGGGGGAAAAATTCACCCCTCCACTTT.

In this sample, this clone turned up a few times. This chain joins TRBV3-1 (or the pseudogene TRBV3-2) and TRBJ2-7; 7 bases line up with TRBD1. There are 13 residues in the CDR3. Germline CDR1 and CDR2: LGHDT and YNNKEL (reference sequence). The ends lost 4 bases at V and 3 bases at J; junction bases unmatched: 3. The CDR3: CASSPWDSYEQYF. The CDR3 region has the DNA TGTGCCAGCAGCCCTTGGGACAGCTACGAGCAGTACTTC.

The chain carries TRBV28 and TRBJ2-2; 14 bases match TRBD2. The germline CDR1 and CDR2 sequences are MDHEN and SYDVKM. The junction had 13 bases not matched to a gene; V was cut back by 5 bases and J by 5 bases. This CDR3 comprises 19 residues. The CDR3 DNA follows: TGTGCCAGCAGTGCCATGACTAGCGGGAGGGCCCCGGGGACCGGGGAGCTGTTTTTT. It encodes CASSAMTSGRAPGTGELFF.

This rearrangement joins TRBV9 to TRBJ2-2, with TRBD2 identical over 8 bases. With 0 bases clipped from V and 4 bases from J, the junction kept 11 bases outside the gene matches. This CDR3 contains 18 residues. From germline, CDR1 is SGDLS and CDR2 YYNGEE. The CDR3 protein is CASSVVPPGLGVTGELFF. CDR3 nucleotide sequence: TGTGCCAGCAGCGTAGTTCCACCGGGACTAGGAGTCACCGGGGAGCTGTTTTTT. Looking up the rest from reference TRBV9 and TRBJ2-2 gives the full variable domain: DSGVTQTPKHLITATGQRVTLRCSPRSGDLSVYWYQQSLDQGLQFLIQYYNGEERAKGNILERFSAQQFPDLHSELNLSSLELGDSALYFCASSVVPPGLGVTGELFFGEGSRLTVL.

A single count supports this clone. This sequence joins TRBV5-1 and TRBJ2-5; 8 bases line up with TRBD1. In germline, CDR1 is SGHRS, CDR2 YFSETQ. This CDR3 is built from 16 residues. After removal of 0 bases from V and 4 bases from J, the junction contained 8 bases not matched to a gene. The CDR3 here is CASSLETGEFLETQYF. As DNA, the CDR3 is TGCGCCAGCAGCTTGGAGACAGGGGAATTTTTAGAGACCCAGTACTTC.

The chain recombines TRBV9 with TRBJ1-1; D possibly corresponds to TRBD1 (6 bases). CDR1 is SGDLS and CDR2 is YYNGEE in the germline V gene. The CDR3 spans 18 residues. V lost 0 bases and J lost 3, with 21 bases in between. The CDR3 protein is CASSVGPGGGRGDTEAFF. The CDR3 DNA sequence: TGTGCCAGCAGCGTAGGGCCCGGAGGGGGACGGGGGGACACTGAAGCTTTCTTT.